One and the same sample provided the 6 T cell receptor beta chains below, sequenced in a study of T cell responses to AZD1222 COVID-19 vaccine. Clones were sequenced by immunoSEQ multiplex PCR, and TCRdb holds only the in-frame ones, with some missing. The sample includes 90,000 to 100,000 clones, 84% of them seen just once. The sample was peripheral blood, taken 28 days after the second AZD1222 dose. Receptors were obtained from an adult who received the AZD1222 COVID-19 vaccine.

V is TRBV5-4 and J is TRBJ1-6, with 8 bases fitting TRBD1. V dropped 1 base and J dropped 10; count of bases not matched to a gene: 7. The CDR3 is 15 residues long. Per the germline V gene, CDR1 is SGHNT and CDR2 is YYREEE (reference sequence). The CDR3: CASSLSGTGGSPLHF. CDR3 bases: TGTGCCAGCAGCTTGAGTGGGACAGGAGGGTCACCCCTCCACTTT. The full variable domain, in which reference TRBV5-4 and TRBJ1-6 provide the parts outside the CDR3, is ETGVTQSPTHLIKTRGQQVTLRCSSQSGHNTVSWYQQALGQGPQFIFQYYREEENGRGNFPPRFSGLQFPNYSSELNVNALELDDSALYLCASSLSGTGGSPLHFGNGTRLTVT.

The chain joins TRBV6-6 to TRBJ2-1; 12 bases fit TRBD2. V shed 5 bases, J shed 9 bases, and the junction held 11 bases outside the gene matches. This CDR3 is built from 16 residues. Germline V CDR1 and CDR2: MNHNY, SVGAGI (reference sequence). The CDR3 DNA reads TGTGCCAGCAGTACACCCGGGACTAGCGGGCTCCTTGAGCAGTTCTTC. Encoded protein: CASSTPGTSGLLEQFF.

The V and J genes are TRBV7-6 and TRBJ1-4; D not resolved. CDR3 length equals 14 residues. Trimming left V 1 base short and J 8 bases short, with 11 bases between. CDR1 SGHVS and CDR2 FNYEAQ come from the germline V gene. CDR3 sequence (DNA): TGTGCCAGCAGCTTAGGCAGGACGTCGGAAAAACTGTTTTTT. It specifies CASSLGRTSEKLFF.

This sequence joins TRBV2 and TRBJ1-5; D is uncertain. The CDR3 is 15 residues long. V dropped 5 bases and J dropped 3 bases, with 14 bases sitting between them. The V gene's germline CDR1 is SNHLY and CDR2 FYNNEI. CDR3 DNA sequence: TGTGCCAGCAGTCCAGGTTCCCGATACAATCAGCCCCAGCATTTT. Translation: CASSPGSRYNQPQHF.

The table lists this clone with a count of one. This chain links TRBV19 with TRBJ2-5, with D hard to call. This CDR3 comprises 14 residues. Germline V lookup: CDR1 LNHDA, CDR2 SQIVND (reference sequence). Trimming shortened V by 4 bases and J by 4 bases, and 13 bases separated the two germline ends. CDR3 in amino acids: CASSSRTPLETQYF. The CDR3 bases are TGTGCCAGTAGTAGTCGGACCCCTCTAGAGACCCAGTACTTC.

CDR3 protein: CASSPTPSGPQGNEQFF. CDR3 DNA: TGCGCCAGCAGCCCTACTCCGAGCGGGCCCCAGGGCAATGAGCAGTTCTTC. The chain recombines TRBV5-1 with TRBJ2-1; D possibly corresponds to TRBD2 (6 bases). The CDR3 has 17 residues. With 4 bases removed from V and 6 bases from J, the gap between germline ends came to 23 bases. Germline V gene sequence: CDR1 SGHRS, CDR2 YFSETQ.